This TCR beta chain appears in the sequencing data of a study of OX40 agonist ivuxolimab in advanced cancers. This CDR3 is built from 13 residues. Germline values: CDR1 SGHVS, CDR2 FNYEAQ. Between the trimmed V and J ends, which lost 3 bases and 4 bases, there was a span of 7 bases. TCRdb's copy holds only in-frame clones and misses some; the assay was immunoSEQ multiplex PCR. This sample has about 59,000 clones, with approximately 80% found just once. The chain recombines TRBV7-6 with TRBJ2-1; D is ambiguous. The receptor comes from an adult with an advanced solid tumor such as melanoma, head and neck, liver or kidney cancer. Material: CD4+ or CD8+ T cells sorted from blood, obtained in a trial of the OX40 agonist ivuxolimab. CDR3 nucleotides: TGTGCCAGCAGCTTTACTCGGTACAATGAGCAGTTCTTC. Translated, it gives CASSFTRYNEQFF.